This T cell receptor beta chain was sequenced for a study of cytomegalovirus exposure and HLA in healthy donors. Germline V gene data show CDR1 as MGHDK and CDR2 as SYGVNS. There are 14 residues in the CDR3. V was trimmed by 4 bases and J by 6 bases, leaving 12 bases between them. About this clone: Its antigen is not identified.

PCR used 60 Vbeta primers and 13 Jbeta primers. Libraries were prepared by immunoSEQ multiplex PCR; TCRdb keeps only in-frame clonotypes and omits some of them. The sample consists of around 72,000 clones, 70% to 80% of them appearing once. At sampling all donors were nominally healthy, likely with unrecorded immune exposures. General observations from the study: Among TCR beta chains, those listed as cytomegalovirus-associated numbered around 180. Researchers reported that a few CMV-associated chains were confirmed in vitro as CMV antigen-specific. Researchers reported in a later analysis that a missense DCLRE1C variant was tied to TCR beta V- and J-gene trimming.

Sequencing was carried out using PBMCs. This chain joins TRBV25-1 and TRBJ2-2; D perhaps matches TRBD1 (6 bases). The source is a man aged 50 to 60 in good health and CMV-seronegative. The CDR3 DNA reads as TGTGCCAGCAGTGCTAACAGGGCGGCCGGGGAGCTGTTTTTT. Its protein is CASSANRAAGELFF.